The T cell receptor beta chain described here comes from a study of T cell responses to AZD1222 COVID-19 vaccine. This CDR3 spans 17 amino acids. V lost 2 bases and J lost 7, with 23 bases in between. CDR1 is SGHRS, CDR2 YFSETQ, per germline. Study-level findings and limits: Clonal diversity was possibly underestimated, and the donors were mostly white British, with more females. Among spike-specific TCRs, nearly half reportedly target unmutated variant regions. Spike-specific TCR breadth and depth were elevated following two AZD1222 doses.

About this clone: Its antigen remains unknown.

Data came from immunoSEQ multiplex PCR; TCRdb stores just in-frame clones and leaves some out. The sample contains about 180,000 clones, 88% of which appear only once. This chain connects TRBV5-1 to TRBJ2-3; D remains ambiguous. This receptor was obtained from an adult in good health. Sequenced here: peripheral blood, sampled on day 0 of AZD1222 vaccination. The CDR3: CASSLHYDPSLRNTQYF. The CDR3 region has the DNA TGCGCCAGCAGCTTACACTACGACCCCTCCCTGCGGAATACGCAGTATTTT. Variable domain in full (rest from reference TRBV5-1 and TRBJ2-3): KAGVTQTPRYLIKTRGQQVTLSCSPISGHRSVSWYQQTPGQGLQFLFEYFSETQRNKGNFPGRFSGRQFSNSRSEMNVSTLELGDSALYLCASSLHYDPSLRNTQYFGPGTRLTVL.